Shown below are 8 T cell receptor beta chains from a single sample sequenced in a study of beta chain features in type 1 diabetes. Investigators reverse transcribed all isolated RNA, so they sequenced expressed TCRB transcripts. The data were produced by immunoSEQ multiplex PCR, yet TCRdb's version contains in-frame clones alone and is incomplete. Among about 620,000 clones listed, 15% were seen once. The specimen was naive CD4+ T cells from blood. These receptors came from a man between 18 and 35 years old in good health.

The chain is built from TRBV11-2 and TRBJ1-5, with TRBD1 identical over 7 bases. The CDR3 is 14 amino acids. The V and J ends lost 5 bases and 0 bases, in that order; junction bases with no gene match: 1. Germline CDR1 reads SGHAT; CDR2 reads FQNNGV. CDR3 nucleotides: TGTGCCAGCAGCCGGGACAGTAGCAATCAGCCCCAGCATTTT. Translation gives CASSRDSSNQPQHF.

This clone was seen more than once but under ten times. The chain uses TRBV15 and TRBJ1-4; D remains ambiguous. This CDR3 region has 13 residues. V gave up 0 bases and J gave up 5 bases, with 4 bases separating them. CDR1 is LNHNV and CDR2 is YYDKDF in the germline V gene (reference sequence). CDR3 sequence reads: CATSRDPNEKLFF. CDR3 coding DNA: TGTGCCACCAGCAGAGACCCGAATGAAAAACTGTTTTTT.

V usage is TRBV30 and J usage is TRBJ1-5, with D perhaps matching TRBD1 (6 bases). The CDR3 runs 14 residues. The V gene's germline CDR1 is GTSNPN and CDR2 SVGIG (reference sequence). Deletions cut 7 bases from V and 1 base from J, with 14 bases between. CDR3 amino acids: CASRGGRSNQPQHF. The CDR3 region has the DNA TGTGCCTCTCGGGGGGGCAGGAGCAATCAGCCCCAGCATTTT.

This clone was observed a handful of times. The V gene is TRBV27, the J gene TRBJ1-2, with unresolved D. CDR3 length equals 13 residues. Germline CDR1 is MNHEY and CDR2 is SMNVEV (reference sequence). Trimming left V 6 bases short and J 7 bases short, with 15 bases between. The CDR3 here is CASSGPLLSGYTF. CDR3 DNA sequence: TGTGCCAGCAGCGGGCCTCTTCTCTCTGGCTACACCTTC.

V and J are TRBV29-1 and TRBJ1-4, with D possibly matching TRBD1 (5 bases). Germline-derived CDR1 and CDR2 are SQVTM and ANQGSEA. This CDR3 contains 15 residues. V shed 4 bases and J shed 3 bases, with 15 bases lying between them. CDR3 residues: CSVGGAGEPNEKLFF. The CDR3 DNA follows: TGCAGCGTTGGTGGCGCGGGGGAGCCTAATGAAAAACTGTTTTTT. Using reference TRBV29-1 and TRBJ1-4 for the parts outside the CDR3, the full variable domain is SAVISQKPSRDICQRGTSLTIQCQVDSQVTMMFWYRQQPGQSLTLIATANQGSEATYESGFVIDKFPISRPNLTFSTLTVSNMSPEDSSIYLCSVGGAGEPNEKLFFGSGTQLSVL.

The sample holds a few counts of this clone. The CDR3 DNA follows: TGTGCCAGCAGCTTAGCAGGGATCACCTACGAGCAGTACTTC. It yields the protein CASSLAGITYEQYF. The gene calls are TRBV7-2 and TRBJ2-7; D gene ambiguous. V dropped 0 bases and J dropped 2 bases, with 8 bases sitting between them. Per the germline V gene, CDR1 is SGHTA and CDR2 is FQGNSA. The CDR3 has 14 residues.

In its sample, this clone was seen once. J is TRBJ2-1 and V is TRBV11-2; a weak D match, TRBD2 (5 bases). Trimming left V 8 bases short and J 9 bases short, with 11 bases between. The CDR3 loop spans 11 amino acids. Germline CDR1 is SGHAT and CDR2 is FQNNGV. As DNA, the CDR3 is TGTGCCAGCGGACGACGGGGTGAGCAGTTCTTC. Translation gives CASGRRGEQFF.

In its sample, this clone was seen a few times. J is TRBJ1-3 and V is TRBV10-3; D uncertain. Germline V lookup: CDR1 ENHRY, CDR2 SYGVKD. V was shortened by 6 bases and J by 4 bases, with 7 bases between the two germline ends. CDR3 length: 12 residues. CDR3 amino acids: CAISQLGNTIYF. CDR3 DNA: TGTGCCATCAGCCAGCTAGGAAACACCATATATTTT.